This TCR beta chain originates from a study of CD8+ T cells in alopecia areata. RNA was isolated and reverse transcribed to cDNA, the sequencing template. Measured with immunoSEQ multiplex PCR; TCRdb has only the in-frame clones, and not every one. Among 100,000 to 150,000 clones listed, approximately 53% were seen once. J gave up 4 bases and V 5 bases, and 9 bases lay outside the gene matches. Germline values: CDR1 SGHRS, CDR2 YFSETQ. There are 17 residues in the CDR3. This clone was recorded a few times. The specimen comprised CD4+ T cells sorted from blood, sampled at week 0. The chain is built from TRBV5-1 and TRBJ2-1, with TRBD2 matching over 13 bases. The TCR sequence derives from a human donor with alopecia areata. As DNA, the CDR3 is TGCGCCAGCAGTCAGACTAGCGGGGGGACTAAATACAATGAGCAGTTCTTC. Protein: CASSQTSGGTKYNEQFF. The full variable domain, in which reference TRBV5-1 and TRBJ2-1 provide the parts outside the CDR3, is KAGVTQTPRYLIKTRGQQVTLSCSPISGHRSVSWYQQTPGQGLQFLFEYFSETQRNKGNFPGRFSGRQFSNSRSEMNVSTLELGDSALYLCASSQTSGGTKYNEQFFGPGTRLTVL.